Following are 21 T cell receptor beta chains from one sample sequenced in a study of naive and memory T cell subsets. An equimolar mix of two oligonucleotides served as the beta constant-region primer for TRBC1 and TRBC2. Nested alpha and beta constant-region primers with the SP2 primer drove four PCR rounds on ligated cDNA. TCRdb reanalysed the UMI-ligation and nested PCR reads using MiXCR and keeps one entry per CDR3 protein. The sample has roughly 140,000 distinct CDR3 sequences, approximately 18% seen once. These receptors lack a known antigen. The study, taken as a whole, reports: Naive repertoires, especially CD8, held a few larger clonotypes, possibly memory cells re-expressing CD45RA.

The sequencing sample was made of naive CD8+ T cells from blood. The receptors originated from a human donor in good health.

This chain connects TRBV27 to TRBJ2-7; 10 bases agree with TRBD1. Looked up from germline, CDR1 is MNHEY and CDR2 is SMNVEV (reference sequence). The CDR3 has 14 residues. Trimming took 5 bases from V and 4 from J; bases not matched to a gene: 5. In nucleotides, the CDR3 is TGTGCCAGCAGTCTGGGACAGGGGAAGTACGAGCAGTACTTC. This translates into CASSLGQGKYEQYF.

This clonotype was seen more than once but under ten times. CDR3 in DNA: TGTGCCAGCACCATAGCGGGAGGGGTCGAGCAGTACTTC. Its protein is CASTIAGGVEQYF. V and J are TRBV6-6 and TRBJ2-7; 11 bases line up with TRBD2. The germline CDR1 and CDR2 sequences are MNHNY and SVGAGI (reference sequence). The CDR3 covers 13 residues. J lost 6 bases, V lost 7 bases, and 5 bases had no gene match.

The DNA of the CDR3 is TGTGCCAGCAGCCCAAATCTGGGCAAGGGTGAGCAGTTCTTC. Its translation: CASSPNLGKGEQFF. The V call is TRBV7-6, the J call TRBJ2-1, with D unclear. Between the trimmed V and J ends, which lost 5 bases and 9 bases, there was a span of 17 bases. The CDR3 runs to 14 residues. Germline CDR1 is SGHVS and CDR2 is FNYEAQ. Complete variable domain (other parts from reference TRBV7-6 and TRBJ2-1): GAGVSQSPRYKVTKRGQDVALRCDPISGHVSLYWYRQALGQGPEFLTYFNYEAQQDKSGLPNDRFSAERPEGSISTLTIQRTEQRDSAMYRCASSPNLGKGEQFFGPGTRLTVL.

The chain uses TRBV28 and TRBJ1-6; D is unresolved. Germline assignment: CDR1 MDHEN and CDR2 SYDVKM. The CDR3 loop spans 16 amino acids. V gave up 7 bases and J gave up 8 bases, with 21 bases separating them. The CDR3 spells CASTTYSGAVDSPLHF. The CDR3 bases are TGTGCCAGCACTACTTACTCCGGAGCGGTGGATTCACCCCTCCACTTT.

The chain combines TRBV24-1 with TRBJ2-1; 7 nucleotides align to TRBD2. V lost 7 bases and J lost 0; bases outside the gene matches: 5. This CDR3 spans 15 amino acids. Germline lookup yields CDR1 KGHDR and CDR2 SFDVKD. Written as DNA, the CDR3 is TGTGCCACCAGCAAGCGGGAAAGCTCCTACAATGAGCAGTTCTTC. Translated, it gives CATSKRESSYNEQFF.

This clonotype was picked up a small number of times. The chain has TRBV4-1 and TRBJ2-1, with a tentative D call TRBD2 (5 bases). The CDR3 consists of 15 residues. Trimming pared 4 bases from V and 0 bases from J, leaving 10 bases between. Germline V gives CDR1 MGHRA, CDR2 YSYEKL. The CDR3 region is CASSPAADSYNEQFF. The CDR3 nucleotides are TGCGCCAGCAGCCCAGCGGCGGACTCCTACAATGAGCAGTTCTTC.

The CDR3, as DNA: TGTGCCAGCAGTCCCTATCCGGGAAGCAAAGAGACCCAGTACTTC. Protein: CASSPYPGSKETQYF. The V call is TRBV12-3 or TRBV12-4, the J call TRBJ2-5, with D possibly TRBD2 on 5 matching bases. V lost 5 bases and J 3 bases, leaving 16 bases between the germline ends. The CDR3 covers 15 residues.

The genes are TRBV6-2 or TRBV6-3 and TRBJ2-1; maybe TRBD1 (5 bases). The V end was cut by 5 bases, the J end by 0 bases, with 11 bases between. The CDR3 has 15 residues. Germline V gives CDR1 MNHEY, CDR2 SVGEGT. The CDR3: CASSPGLNSYNEQFF. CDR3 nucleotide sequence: TGTGCCAGCAGTCCAGGGCTCAACTCCTACAATGAGCAGTTCTTC.

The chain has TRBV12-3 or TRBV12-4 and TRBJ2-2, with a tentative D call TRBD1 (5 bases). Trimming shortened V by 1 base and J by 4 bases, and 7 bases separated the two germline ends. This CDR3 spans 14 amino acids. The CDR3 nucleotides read TGTGCCAGCAGTTTAGGGGGCACCACCGGGGAGCTGTTTTTT. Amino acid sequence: CASSLGGTTGELFF.

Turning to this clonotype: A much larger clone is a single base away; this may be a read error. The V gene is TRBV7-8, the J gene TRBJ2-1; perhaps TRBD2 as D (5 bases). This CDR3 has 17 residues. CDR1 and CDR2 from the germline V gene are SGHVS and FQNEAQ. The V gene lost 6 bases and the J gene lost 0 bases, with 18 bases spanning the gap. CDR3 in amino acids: CASSLLSTTRSYNEQFF. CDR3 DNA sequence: TGTGCCAGCAGTCTCCTGTCGACTACTCGCTCCTACAATGAGCAGTTCTTC.

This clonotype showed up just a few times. The CDR3: CASSYDTLNTEAFF. The CDR3, as DNA: TGTGCCAGCAGTTACGACACTTTGAACACTGAAGCTTTCTTT. The rearrangement uses TRBV6-5 and TRBJ1-1; D is unclear. Trimming cost V 2 bases and J 0 bases, with 7 bases left between them. From germline, CDR1 is MNHEY and CDR2 SVGAGI. The CDR3 consists of 14 residues.

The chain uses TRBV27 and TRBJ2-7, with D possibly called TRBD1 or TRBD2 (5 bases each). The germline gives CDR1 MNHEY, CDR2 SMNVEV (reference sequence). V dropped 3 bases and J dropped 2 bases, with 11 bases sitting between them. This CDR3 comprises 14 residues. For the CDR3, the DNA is TGTGCCAGCAGTTTCCGGGGCACAGCCTACGAGCAGTACTTC. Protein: CASSFRGTAYEQYF.

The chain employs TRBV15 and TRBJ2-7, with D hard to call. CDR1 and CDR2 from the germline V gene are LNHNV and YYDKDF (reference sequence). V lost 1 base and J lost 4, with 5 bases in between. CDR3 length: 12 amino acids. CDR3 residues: CATSRAGYEQYF. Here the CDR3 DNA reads TGTGCCACCAGCAGAGCTGGGTACGAGCAGTACTTC.

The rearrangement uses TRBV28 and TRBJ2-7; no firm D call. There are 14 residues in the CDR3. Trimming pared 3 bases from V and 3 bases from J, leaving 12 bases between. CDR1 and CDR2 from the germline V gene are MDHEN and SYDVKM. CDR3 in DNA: TGTGCCAGCAGTTTCGTTCAGATCAACTACGAGCAGTACTTC. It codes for CASSFVQINYEQYF.

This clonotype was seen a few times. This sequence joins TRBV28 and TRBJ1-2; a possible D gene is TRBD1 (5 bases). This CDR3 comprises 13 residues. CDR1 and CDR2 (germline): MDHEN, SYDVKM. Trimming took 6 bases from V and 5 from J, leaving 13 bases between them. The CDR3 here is CASSPWGRYGYTF. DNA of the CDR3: TGTGCCAGCAGCCCCTGGGGCCGGTATGGCTACACCTTC.

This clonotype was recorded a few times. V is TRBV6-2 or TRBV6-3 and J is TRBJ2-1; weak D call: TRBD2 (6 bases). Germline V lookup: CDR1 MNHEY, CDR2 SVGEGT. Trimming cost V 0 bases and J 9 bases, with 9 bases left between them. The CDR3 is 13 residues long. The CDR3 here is CASSYSLASEQFF. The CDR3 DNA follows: TGTGCCAGCAGTTACTCACTAGCTTCTGAGCAGTTCTTC.

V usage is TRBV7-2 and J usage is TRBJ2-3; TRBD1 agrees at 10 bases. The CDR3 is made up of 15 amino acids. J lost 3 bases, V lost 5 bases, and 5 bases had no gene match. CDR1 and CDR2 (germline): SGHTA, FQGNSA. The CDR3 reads CASSGTGQGTDTQYF. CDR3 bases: TGTGCCAGCAGCGGAACGGGACAGGGGACAGATACGCAGTATTTT.

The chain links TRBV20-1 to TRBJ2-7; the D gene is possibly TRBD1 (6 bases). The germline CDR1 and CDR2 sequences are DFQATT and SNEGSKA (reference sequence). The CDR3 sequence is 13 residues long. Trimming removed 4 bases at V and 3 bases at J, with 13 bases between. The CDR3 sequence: CSAIPGHLYEQYF. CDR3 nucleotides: TGCAGTGCTATTCCGGGACACCTCTACGAGCAGTACTTC.

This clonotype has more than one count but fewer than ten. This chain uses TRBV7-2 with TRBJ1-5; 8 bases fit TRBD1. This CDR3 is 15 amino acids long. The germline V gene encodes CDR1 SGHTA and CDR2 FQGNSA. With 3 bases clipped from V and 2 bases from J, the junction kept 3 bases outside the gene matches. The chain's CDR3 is CASSLSDRGNQPQHF. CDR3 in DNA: TGTGCCAGCAGCTTGTCGGACAGGGGCAATCAGCCCCAGCATTTT.

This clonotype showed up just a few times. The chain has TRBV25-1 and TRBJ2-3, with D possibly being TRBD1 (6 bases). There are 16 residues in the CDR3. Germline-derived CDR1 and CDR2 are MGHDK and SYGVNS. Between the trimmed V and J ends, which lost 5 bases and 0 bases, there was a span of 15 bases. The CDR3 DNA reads TGTGCCAGCAGTCCCCGGACAGCGACTAGCACAGATACGCAGTATTTT. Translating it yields CASSPRTATSTDTQYF.

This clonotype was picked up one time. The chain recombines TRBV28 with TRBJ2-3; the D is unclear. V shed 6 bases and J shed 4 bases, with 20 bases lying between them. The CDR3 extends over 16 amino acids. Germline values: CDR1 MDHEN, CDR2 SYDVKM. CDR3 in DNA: TGTGCCAGCAGCCCGGATATCCGGAGCCCCGCAGATACGCAGTATTTT. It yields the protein CASSPDIRSPADTQYF.